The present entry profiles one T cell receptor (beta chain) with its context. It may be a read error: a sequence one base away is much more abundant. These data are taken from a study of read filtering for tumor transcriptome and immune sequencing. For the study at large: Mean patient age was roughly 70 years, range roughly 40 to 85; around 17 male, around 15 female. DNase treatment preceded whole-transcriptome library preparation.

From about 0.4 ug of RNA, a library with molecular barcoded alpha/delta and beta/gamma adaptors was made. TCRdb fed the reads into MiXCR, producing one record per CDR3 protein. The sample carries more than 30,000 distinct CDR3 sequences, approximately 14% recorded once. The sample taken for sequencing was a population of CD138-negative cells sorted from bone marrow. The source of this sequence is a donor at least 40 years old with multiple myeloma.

In nucleotides, the CDR3 is TGTGCCAGCAGTTACAGGGAAAATTCACCCCTCCACTTT. This sequence encodes CASSYRENSPLHF. This chain connects TRBV6-7 to TRBJ1-6; D not resolved. TRBV6-7 is placed among ORFs of uncertain function. V was clipped by 2 bases and J by 7 bases, with 6 bases between them. The CDR3 spans 13 residues.